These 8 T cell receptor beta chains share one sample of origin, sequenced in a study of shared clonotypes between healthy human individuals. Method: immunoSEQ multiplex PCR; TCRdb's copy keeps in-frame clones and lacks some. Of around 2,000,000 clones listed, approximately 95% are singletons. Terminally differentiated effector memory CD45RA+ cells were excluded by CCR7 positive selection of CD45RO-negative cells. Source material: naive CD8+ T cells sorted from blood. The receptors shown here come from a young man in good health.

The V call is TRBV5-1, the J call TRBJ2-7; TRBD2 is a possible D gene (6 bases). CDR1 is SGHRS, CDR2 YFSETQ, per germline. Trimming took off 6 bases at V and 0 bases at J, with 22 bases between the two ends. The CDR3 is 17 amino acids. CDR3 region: CASTSGLRRTGSYEQYF. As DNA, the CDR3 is TGCGCCAGCACCTCGGGACTCAGAAGGACCGGCTCCTACGAGCAGTACTTC.

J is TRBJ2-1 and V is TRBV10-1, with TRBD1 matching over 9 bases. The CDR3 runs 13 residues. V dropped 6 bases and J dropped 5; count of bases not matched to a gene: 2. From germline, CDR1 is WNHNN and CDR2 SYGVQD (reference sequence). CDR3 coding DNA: TGCGCCAGCAGGGGGGACAGGGACAATGAGCAGTTCTTC. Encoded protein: CASRGDRDNEQFF.

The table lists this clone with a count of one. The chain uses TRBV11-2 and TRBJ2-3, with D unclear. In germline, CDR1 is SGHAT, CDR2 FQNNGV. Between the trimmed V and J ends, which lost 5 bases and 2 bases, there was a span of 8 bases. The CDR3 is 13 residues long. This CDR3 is CASSITPTDTQYF. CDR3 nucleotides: TGTGCCAGCAGCATCACGCCCACAGATACGCAGTATTTT. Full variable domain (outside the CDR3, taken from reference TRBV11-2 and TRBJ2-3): EAGVAQSPRYKIIEKRQSVAFWCNPISGHATLYWYQQILGQGPKLLIQFQNNGVVDDSQLPKDRFSAERLKGVDSTLKIQPAKLEDSAVYLCASSITPTDTQYFGPGTRLTVL.

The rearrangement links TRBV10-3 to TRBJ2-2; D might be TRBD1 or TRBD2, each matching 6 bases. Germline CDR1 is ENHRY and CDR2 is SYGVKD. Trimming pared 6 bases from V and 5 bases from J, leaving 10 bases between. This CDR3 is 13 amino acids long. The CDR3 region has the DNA TGTGCCATCAGGGAGGGGGGTACCGGGGAGCTGTTTTTT. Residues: CAIREGGTGELFF.

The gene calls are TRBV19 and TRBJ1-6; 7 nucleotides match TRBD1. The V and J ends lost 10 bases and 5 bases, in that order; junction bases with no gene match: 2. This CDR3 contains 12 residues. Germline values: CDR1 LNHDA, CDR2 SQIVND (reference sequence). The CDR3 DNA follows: TGTGCCACCGGACAGGATAATTCACCCCTCCACTTT. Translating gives CATGQDNSPLHF.

CDR3 sequence (DNA): TGTGCCAGTAGTATAGGACTGTGGAGCTCCTACGAGCAGTACTTC. It translates to CASSIGLWSSYEQYF. The chain uses TRBV19 and TRBJ2-7; no firm D call. Germline CDR1 and CDR2: LNHDA and SQIVND (reference sequence). Trimming left V 1 base short and J 0 bases short, with 10 bases between. The CDR3 consists of 15 residues.

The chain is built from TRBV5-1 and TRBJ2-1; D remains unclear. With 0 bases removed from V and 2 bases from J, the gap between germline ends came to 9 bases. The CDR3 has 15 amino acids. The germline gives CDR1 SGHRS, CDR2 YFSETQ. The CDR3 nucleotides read TGCGCCAGCAGCTTGGATGCCCCTACCTACAATGAGCAGTTCTTC. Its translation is CASSLDAPTYNEQFF.

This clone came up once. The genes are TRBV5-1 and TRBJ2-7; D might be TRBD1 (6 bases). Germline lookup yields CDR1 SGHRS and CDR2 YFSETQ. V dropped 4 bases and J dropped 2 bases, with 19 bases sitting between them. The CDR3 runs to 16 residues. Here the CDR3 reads CASSPSPSRGTYEQYF. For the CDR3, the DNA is TGCGCCAGCAGCCCGTCCCCCTCCAGGGGCACCTACGAGCAGTACTTC.